One and the same sample provided the 8 T cell receptor beta chains below, sequenced in a study of T cells in Graves' hyperthyroidism and ophthalmopathy. Amplification of TCR beta CDR3 regions was performed using RNA transcripts as template. A first-round RT-PCR of the TCR CDR3 used the HTBI primer set. Each CDR3 protein gets one entry after TCRdb re-called the multiplex PCR reads with MiXCR. The data show a few hundred thousand distinct CDR3 sequences, with 15% to 17% seen just once and approximately 7.4% held by the top ten. The sequenced sample consisted of blood. These receptors all come from a woman aged 25-40 years with Graves' hyperthyroidism.

The rearrangement links TRBV20-1 to TRBJ2-1; 7 positions agree with TRBD2. V shed 1 base, J shed 0 bases, and the junction held 9 bases outside the gene matches. The CDR3 loop spans 17 amino acids. The V gene's germline CDR1 is DFQATT and CDR2 SNEGSKA (reference sequence). The CDR3 DNA sequence: TGCAGTGCTAGAGCCTTTTTTCAGCGGGACTCCTACAATGAGCAGTTCTTC. Its protein product is CSARAFFQRDSYNEQFF.

On this clonotype itself: It may be a read error: a sequence one base away is much more abundant. This chain links TRBV3-1 with TRBJ1-2; 8 bases align to TRBD1. Per germline, CDR1 LGHDT and CDR2 YNNKEL (reference sequence). This CDR3 has 13 amino acids. Losses at the gene ends were 2 bases for V and 7 bases for J; bases not matched to a gene: 3. The CDR3 sequence is CASSQQGAFGYTF. As DNA, the CDR3 is TGTGCCAGCAGCCAACAGGGGGCCTTTGGCTACACCTTC.

For the CDR3, the DNA is TGTGCCAGCAGCACACTAGCGGGGGGGTCCACAGATACGCAGTATTTT. It codes for CASSTLAGGSTDTQYF. The J gene is TRBJ2-3, the V gene TRBV11-2, with 13 bases identical to TRBD2. The V gene end was trimmed by 5 bases and the J gene end by 2 bases; junction bases not matched to a gene: 4. The CDR3 length is 16 residues. In germline, CDR1 is SGHAT, CDR2 FQNNGV.

This clonotype was observed a single time. This sequence joins TRBV11-2 and TRBJ2-7; TRBD2 might be the D (6 bases). The DNA end is a closer match to TRBJ2-1, so the J assignment may be wrong. This CDR3 is 15 amino acids long. The germline V gene has CDR1 SGHAT and CDR2 FQNNGV. CDR3 in DNA: TGTGCCAGCAGCTTAGGGGCCGGAGGGTCCTACGAGCAGTTCTTC. Translated: CASSLGAGGSYEQFF.

This clonotype was seen at least ten times. This chain links TRBV5-6 with TRBJ2-7; 12 bases agree with TRBD1. Per germline, CDR1 SGHDT and CDR2 YYEEEE. After removal of 0 bases from V and 7 bases from J, the junction contained 5 bases not matched to a gene. The CDR3 has 15 amino acids. CDR3 coding DNA: TGTGCCAGCAGCTTGGTGGGACAGGGGGCGGGAGAGCAGTACTTC. Translation: CASSLVGQGAGEQYF.

This chain uses TRBV19 with TRBJ1-2; no reliable D call. Germline V gene sequence: CDR1 LNHDA, CDR2 SQIVND (reference sequence). The ends were cut back, 1 base at V and 4 bases at J, with 7 bases in the middle. This CDR3 comprises 13 residues. The CDR3 here is CASSIVNSYGYTF. Written as DNA, the CDR3 is TGTGCCAGTAGTATAGTCAACTCCTATGGCTACACCTTC. The entire variable domain, with the rest obtained from reference TRBV19 and TRBJ1-2, is as follows: DGGITQSPKYLFRKEGQNVTLSCEQNLNHDAMYWYRQDPGQGLRLIYYSQIVNDFQKGDIAEGYSVSREKKESFPLTVTSAQKNPTAFYLCASSIVNSYGYTFGSGTRLTVV.

Ten or more counts support this clonotype. The chain employs TRBV6-1 and TRBJ1-4; 7 positions match TRBD1. Germline CDR1 is MNHNS and CDR2 is SASEGT. V dropped 5 bases and J dropped 0; count of bases not matched to a gene: 3. This CDR3 comprises 15 residues. For the CDR3, the DNA is TGTGCCAGCAGTCAAGACAGGGCAACTAATGAAAAACTGTTTTTT. This gives the protein CASSQDRATNEKLFF.

This clonotype was observed a few times. The chain has TRBV4-1 and TRBJ2-5; possible D gene TRBD2, 5 bases. This CDR3 comprises 16 residues. Germline values: CDR1 MGHRA, CDR2 YSYEKL. The V end lost 2 bases, the J end lost 6 bases, and 19 bases lay between the germline ends. The CDR3 coding sequence is TGCGCCAGCAGCCAAAATTCGGAGGCTTCAATGAAGACCCAGTACTTC. Translated: CASSQNSEASMKTQYF.